The TCR beta chain under discussion was sequenced for a study of cytomegalovirus exposure and HLA in healthy donors. The primer mix had 60 Vbeta and 13 Jbeta primers. Study processing details: The authors later counted about 80 million unique TCR beta chains, approximately 12 million of them shared. The table came from immunoSEQ multiplex PCR; TCRdb's copy has only in-frame clones and leaves some out. V, J and clone size derive from that table, while D and trimming were established from the DNA sequence. The repertoire holds 200,000 to 250,000 clones, with more than 75% as singletons. This CDR3 is 15 amino acids long. Germline V gene data show CDR1 as KGHSH and CDR2 as LQKENI. Trimming cost V 6 bases and J 0 bases; bases outside gene matches: 3.

The TCR sequence derives from a human donor in good health. This rearrangement joins TRBV18 to TRBJ2-2, with 8 bases that match TRBD1. The sequenced material came from PBMCs. This CDR3 is CASSGTGPNTGELFF. CDR3 nucleotides: TGTGCCAGCTCGGGGACAGGACCGAACACCGGGGAGCTGTTTTTT.